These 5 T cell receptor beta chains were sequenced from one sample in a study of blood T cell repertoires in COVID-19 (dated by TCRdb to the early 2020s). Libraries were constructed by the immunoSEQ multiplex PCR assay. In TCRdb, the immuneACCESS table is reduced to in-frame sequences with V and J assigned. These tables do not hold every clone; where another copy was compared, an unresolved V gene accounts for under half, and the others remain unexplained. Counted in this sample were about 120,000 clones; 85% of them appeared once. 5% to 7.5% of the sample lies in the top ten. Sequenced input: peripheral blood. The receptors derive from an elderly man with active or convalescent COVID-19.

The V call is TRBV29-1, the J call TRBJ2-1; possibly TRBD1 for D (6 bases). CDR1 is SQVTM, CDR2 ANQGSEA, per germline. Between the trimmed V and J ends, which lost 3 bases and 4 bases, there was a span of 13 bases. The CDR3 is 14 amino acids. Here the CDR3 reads CSVDRGQRYNEQFF. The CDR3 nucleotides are TGCAGCGTTGACCGAGGACAGAGATACAATGAGCAGTTCTTC.

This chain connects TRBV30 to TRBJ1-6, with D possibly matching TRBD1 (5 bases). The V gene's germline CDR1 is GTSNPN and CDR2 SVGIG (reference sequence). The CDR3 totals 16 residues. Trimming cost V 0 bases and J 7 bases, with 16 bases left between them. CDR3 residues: CAWSVLGGGSNSPLHF. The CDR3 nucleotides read TGTGCCTGGAGTGTACTCGGGGGTGGCTCAAATTCACCCCTCCACTTT.

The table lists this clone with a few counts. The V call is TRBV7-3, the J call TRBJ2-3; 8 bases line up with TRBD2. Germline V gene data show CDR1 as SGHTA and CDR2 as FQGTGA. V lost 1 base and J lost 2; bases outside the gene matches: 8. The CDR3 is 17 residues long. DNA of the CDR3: TGTGCCAGCAGCTTAATTTCCGGGAGGGGGTCCACAGATACGCAGTATTTT. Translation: CASSLISGRGSTDTQYF.

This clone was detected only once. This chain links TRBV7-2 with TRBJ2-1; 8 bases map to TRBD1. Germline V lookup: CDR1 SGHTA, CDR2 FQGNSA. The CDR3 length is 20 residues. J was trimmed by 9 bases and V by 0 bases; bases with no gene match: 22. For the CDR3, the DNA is TGTGCCAGCAGCTTAGCGCTGAACCGGGACAGGCTATTTGTAGGTAGTGAGCAGTTCTTC. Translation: CASSLALNRDRLFVGSEQFF.

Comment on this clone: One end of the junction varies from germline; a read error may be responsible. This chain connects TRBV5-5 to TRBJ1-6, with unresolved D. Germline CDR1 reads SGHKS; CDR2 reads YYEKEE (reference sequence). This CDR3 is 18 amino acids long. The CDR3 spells CASTLSAQTSSYNSPLHF. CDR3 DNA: TGTGCCAGCACCTTGAGTGCACAGACAAGCTCCTATAATTCACCCCTCCACTTT.